The 21 T cell receptor beta chains in this list originate from one sample, sequenced in a study of T cells and Merkel cell carcinoma outcomes. Some clones are missing from TCRdb's copy, which holds only in-frame ones; the method was immunoSEQ multiplex PCR. Of about 9,200 clones in the sample, around four fifths were seen once. What was sequenced was tumor tissue from Merkel cell carcinoma. The receptors stem from a human donor with Merkel cell carcinoma.

This chain joins TRBV10-2 and TRBJ2-1; 9 bases are a match to TRBD1. From germline, CDR1 is WSHSY and CDR2 SAAADI. After removal of 4 bases from V and 5 bases from J, the junction contained 3 bases not matched to a gene. The CDR3 runs 14 residues. DNA for the CDR3: TGCGCCAGCAGTGGGACAGGGGTGGACAATGAGCAGTTCTTC. It specifies CASSGTGVDNEQFF.

V gene TRBV29-1 combines with J gene TRBJ2-5; D call uncertain. V lost 7 bases to trimming and J lost 2 bases, with 8 bases between them. This CDR3 has 11 residues. Germline loops: CDR1 SQVTM, CDR2 ANQGSEA. CDR3 DNA: TGCAGCGCCCAGTGGCAAGAGACCCAGTACTTC. Its protein is CSAQWQETQYF.

This rearrangement joins TRBV19 to TRBJ2-3; 7 positions agree with TRBD1. The germline V gene has CDR1 LNHDA and CDR2 SQIVND (reference sequence). The CDR3 totals 15 residues. Germline trimming cut 3 bases from V and 2 bases from J; bases unmatched to any gene: 5. As DNA, the CDR3 is TGTGCCAGTAGTATCGACAGGGTACTCACAGATACGCAGTATTTT. The encoded protein is CASSIDRVLTDTQYF.

The gene calls are TRBV5-1 and TRBJ2-2; 7 bases are a match to TRBD2. From germline, CDR1 is SGHRS and CDR2 YFSETQ. J lost 4 bases, V lost 1 base, and 10 bases had no gene match. The CDR3 contains 17 residues. The CDR3 loop reads CASSLLAASRSTGELFF. The CDR3, as DNA: TGCGCCAGCAGCTTGCTAGCGGCATCCCGGTCCACCGGGGAGCTGTTTTTT. Combining the CDR3 with reference TRBV5-1 and TRBJ2-2 gives the whole variable domain KAGVTQTPRYLIKTRGQQVTLSCSPISGHRSVSWYQQTPGQGLQFLFEYFSETQRNKGNFPGRFSGRQFSNSRSEMNVSTLELGDSALYLCASSLLAASRSTGELFFGEGSRLTVL.

The rearrangement joins TRBV7-9 to TRBJ2-2; no reliable D call. The CDR3 is made up of 12 amino acids. Trimming shortened V by 1 base and J by 4 bases, and 1 base separated the two germline ends. Germline V CDR1 and CDR2: SEHNR, FQNEAQ (reference sequence). CDR3 loop: CASSLGTGELFF. In DNA form, the CDR3 reads TGTGCCAGCAGCTTAGGCACCGGGGAGCTGTTTTTT.

There are a few counts of this clone. In the same sample, other DNA sequences code for this CDR3. The chain is built from TRBV5-4 and TRBJ2-5; no clear D. This CDR3 is built from 15 residues. Between the trimmed V and J ends, which lost 1 base and 0 bases, there was a span of 10 bases. Germline V gene sequence: CDR1 SGHNT, CDR2 YYREEE (reference sequence). In DNA form, the CDR3 reads TGTGCCAGCAGCTTGAAAGTTGGGGACCAAGAGACCCAGTACTTC. It encodes CASSLKVGDQETQYF.

The chain has TRBV11-3 and TRBJ2-2; TRBD1 agrees at 7 bases. The CDR3 covers 13 residues. V gave up 6 bases and J gave up 6 bases; unmatched junction bases: 4. From germline, CDR1 is SGHNT and CDR2 YENEEA. CDR3 nucleotides: TGTGCCAGCAGTCGCCAGGGGGCCGGGGAGCTGTTTTTT. Its translation is CASSRQGAGELFF.

The chain uses TRBV27 and TRBJ1-6; TRBD1 aligns across 7 bases. V lost 5 bases to trimming and J lost 7 bases; unmatched junction nucleotides: 5. Per germline, CDR1 MNHEY and CDR2 SMNVEV (reference sequence). This CDR3 has 14 amino acids. The CDR3 nucleotides are TGTGCCAGCAGTCAAGGGGGCTCAAATTCACCCCTCCACTTT. This codes for CASSQGGSNSPLHF.

The CDR3: CASSESMGQGEYEQYF. As DNA, the CDR3 is TGTGCCAGCTCAGAATCCATGGGACAGGGTGAATACGAGCAGTACTTC. This chain connects TRBV18 to TRBJ2-7; 9 positions match TRBD1. The CDR3 has 16 residues. Germline loops: CDR1 KGHSH, CDR2 LQKENI. Trimming cost V 5 bases and J 4 bases; bases outside gene matches: 12.

V usage is TRBV9 and J usage is TRBJ2-5; 11 bases match TRBD2. Trimming removed 3 bases from V and 5 bases from J; junction bases left unmatched: 9. This CDR3 contains 16 residues. Germline assignment: CDR1 SGDLS and CDR2 YYNGEE. CDR3 DNA: TGTGCCAGCAGCGAAACACCTAGCGGGGGGCGGGAGACCCAGTACTTC. It is translated as CASSETPSGGRETQYF. Using reference TRBV9 and TRBJ2-5 for the parts outside the CDR3, the full variable domain is DSGVTQTPKHLITATGQRVTLRCSPRSGDLSVYWYQQSLDQGLQFLIQYYNGEERAKGNILERFSAQQFPDLHSELNLSSLELGDSALYFCASSETPSGGRETQYFGPGTRLLVL.

The CDR3 sequence is CASSRGGNEKLFF. The CDR3, as DNA: TGTGCCAGCAGCCGGGGGGGAAATGAAAAACTGTTTTTT. V and J are TRBV14 and TRBJ1-4; maybe TRBD1 (5 bases). CDR3 length: 13 residues. Germline V gene sequence: CDR1 SGHDN, CDR2 FVKESK. The V end was cut by 4 bases, the J end by 5 bases, with 8 bases between. Looking up the rest from reference TRBV14 and TRBJ1-4 gives the full variable domain: EAGVTQFPSHSVIEKGQTVTLRCDPISGHDNLYWYRRVMGKEIKFLLHFVKESKQDESGMPNNRFLAERTGGTYSTLKVQPAELEDSGVYFCASSRGGNEKLFFGSGTQLSVL.

The chain employs TRBV5-1 and TRBJ2-2, with 12 nucleotides matching TRBD1. CDR1 is SGHRS, CDR2 YFSETQ, per germline. This CDR3 spans 15 amino acids. V was pared by 5 bases and J by 5 bases, with 4 bases of the junction left unmatched. CDR3 in DNA: TGCGCCAGCAGAAAGGGACAGGGGGCGACCGGGGAGCTGTTTTTT. As protein: CASRKGQGATGELFF.

The J gene is TRBJ2-7, the V gene TRBV7-2; D perhaps matches TRBD1 (6 bases). Germline V CDR1 and CDR2: SGHTA, FQGNSA. CDR3 length equals 14 residues. Trimming pared 5 bases from V and 4 bases from J, leaving 15 bases between. This CDR3 is CASSHPGTWYEQYF. The CDR3 DNA sequence: TGTGCCAGCAGCCACCCCGGGACATGGTACGAGCAGTACTTC.

This clone was seen a few times. The V gene is TRBV4-2, the J gene TRBJ2-1; weak D call: TRBD2 (6 bases). Trimming took off 1 base at V and 1 base at J, with 8 bases between the two ends. CDR1 and CDR2 (germline): LGHNA, YNFKEQ. The CDR3 contains 15 residues. CDR3 amino acids: CASSQVGGSYNEQFF. The CDR3, as DNA: TGTGCCAGCAGCCAAGTCGGGGGATCCTACAATGAGCAGTTCTTC.

Only one count was recorded for this clone. The chain combines TRBV7-2 with TRBJ1-6; 7 positions agree with TRBD1. From germline, CDR1 is SGHTA and CDR2 FQGNSA. The CDR3 runs 15 residues. V was clipped by 3 bases and J by 7 bases; unmatched bases: 6. The CDR3 sequence is CASSLGGQANSPLHF. The DNA for the CDR3 is TGTGCCAGCAGCTTGGGTGGACAGGCCAATTCACCCCTCCACTTT.

The CDR3 sequence is CATSRDPQGSYNEQFF. The CDR3 DNA sequence: TGTGCCACCAGCAGAGATCCCCAGGGCTCCTACAATGAGCAGTTCTTC. V usage is TRBV15 and J usage is TRBJ2-1; tentatively, D is TRBD1 (5 bases). V lost 0 bases and J 0 bases, leaving 9 bases between the germline ends. The CDR3 totals 16 residues. Per the germline V gene, CDR1 is LNHNV and CDR2 is YYDKDF (reference sequence).

The chain uses TRBV5-1 and TRBJ2-6; no firm D call. V dropped 0 bases and J dropped 1 base, with 8 bases sitting between them. The CDR3 is 16 amino acids. From germline, CDR1 is SGHRS and CDR2 YFSETQ. The CDR3 bases are TGCGCCAGCAGCTTGGATGGCCAGTCTGGGGCCAACGTCCTGACTTTC. This translates into CASSLDGQSGANVLTF.

J is TRBJ2-1 and V is TRBV19, with D hard to call. This CDR3 comprises 12 residues. Germline CDR1 reads LNHDA; CDR2 reads SQIVND (reference sequence). Trimming pared 4 bases from V and 7 bases from J, leaving 8 bases between. The DNA for the CDR3 is TGTGCCAGTAGTAGATTTGTGAATGAGCAGTTCTTC. As protein: CASSRFVNEQFF.

The V gene is TRBV6-1, the J gene TRBJ2-5; weak D call: TRBD1 (6 bases). The germline CDR1 and CDR2 sequences are MNHNS and SASEGT. The CDR3 length is 15 residues. Trimming removed 1 base from V and 4 bases from J, with 13 bases in between. Here the CDR3 DNA reads TGTGCCAGCAGTGAAGGGGGCAGGGGAAGAGAGACCCAGTACTTC. Its protein product is CASSEGGRGRETQYF.

The chain carries TRBV5-1 and TRBJ1-2, with D hard to call. Germline CDR1 SGHRS, CDR2 YFSETQ. The CDR3 is 13 amino acids. V lost 2 bases and J 0 bases, leaving 5 bases between the germline ends. CDR3 in amino acids: CASSFGSNYGYTF. The CDR3 DNA reads TGCGCCAGCAGCTTTGGGTCTAACTATGGCTACACCTTC.

This chain links TRBV19 with TRBJ1-1; no clear D. Germline V lookup: CDR1 LNHDA, CDR2 SQIVND (reference sequence). The CDR3 runs to 12 residues. The germline V and J ends were trimmed by 8 bases and 1 base, with 8 bases remaining between them. This chain's CDR3 is CASFWENTEAFF. CDR3 sequence (DNA): TGTGCCAGTTTTTGGGAGAACACTGAAGCTTTCTTT. Variable domain in full (rest from reference TRBV19 and TRBJ1-1): DGGITQSPKYLFRKEGQNVTLSCEQNLNHDAMYWYRQDPGQGLRLIYYSQIVNDFQKGDIAEGYSVSREKKESFPLTVTSAQKNPTAFYLCASFWENTEAFFGQGTRLTVV.